Below, 26 T cell receptor beta chains from the same sample are listed, as sequenced in a study of blood T cells in healthy people across ages. Combining a sample-barcoded 5' primer with a J-beta primer mix, a second PCR ran for about 7 to 11 cycles. TCRdb reprocessed the 5' RACE reads with MiXCR, giving one entry per CDR3 protein. The sample lists nearly 800,000 distinct CDR3 sequences, just under 25% occurring once. These data are also associated with another study on T cells of mothers and their children.

Source material: blood. The receptors shown here come from a boy aged 5-17 years in good health.

The chain carries TRBV12-3 or TRBV12-4 and TRBJ2-1; D might be TRBD2 (5 bases). V was clipped by 5 bases and J by 8 bases, with 7 bases between them. This CDR3 is built from 11 residues. Here the CDR3 reads CASSARDEQFF. CDR3 bases: TGTGCCAGCAGTGCGAGGGATGAGCAGTTCTTC.

The chain joins TRBV6-1 to TRBJ2-7, with D perhaps TRBD2 (6 bases). In germline, CDR1 is MNHNS, CDR2 SASEGT. The CDR3 is 13 amino acids. Trimming left V 6 bases short and J 2 bases short, with 11 bases between. CDR3 loop: CASRGTFPYEQYF. CDR3 DNA: TGTGCCAGCAGAGGGACTTTCCCCTACGAGCAGTACTTC.

The table lists this clonotype with many counts. The chain employs TRBV20-1 and TRBJ1-1, with a tentative D call TRBD1 (5 bases). The germline V gene encodes CDR1 DFQATT and CDR2 SNEGSKA (reference sequence). The CDR3 spans 14 residues. Trimming cost V 5 bases and J 1 base, with 14 bases left between them. The CDR3 here is CSARLQRGNTEAFF. As DNA, the CDR3 is TGCAGTGCTCGGCTTCAAAGGGGGAACACTGAAGCTTTCTTT.

The chain employs TRBV12-3 or TRBV12-4 and TRBJ2-1; 7 bases align to TRBD1. The better agreement between TRBJ2-5 and the DNA end casts doubt on the J call. This CDR3 spans 14 amino acids. CDR3 in DNA: TGTGCCAGCAACATGGGACAGTACCCTGGGACCCAGTACTTC. Residues: CASNMGQYPGTQYF.

The chain uses TRBV11-3 and TRBJ2-5; D unclear. CDR3 length: 15 residues. With 5 bases removed from V and 1 base from J, the gap between germline ends came to 14 bases. Per germline, CDR1 SGHNT and CDR2 YENEEA. This CDR3 reads CASSPSEATQETQYF. The CDR3 bases are TGTGCCAGCAGCCCCTCGGAAGCTACCCAAGAGACCCAGTACTTC.

This clonotype was counted a few times. The rearrangement uses TRBV19 and TRBJ2-5; 9 bases align to TRBD1. V lost 6 bases, J lost 4 bases, and 9 bases stayed unmatched. Germline CDR1 and CDR2: LNHDA and SQIVND (reference sequence). This CDR3 comprises 15 residues. The CDR3 region is CASRPDRGRGETQYF. The CDR3 region has the DNA TGTGCCAGTAGACCGGACAGGGGACGAGGAGAGACCCAGTACTTC.

This clonotype has more than one count but fewer than ten. The chain is built from TRBV20-1 and TRBJ1-2; D remains ambiguous. This CDR3 has 13 residues. Trimming took 3 bases from V and 1 from J, leaving 9 bases between them. CDR1 and CDR2 from the germline V gene are DFQATT and SNEGSKA (reference sequence). The CDR3 nucleotides are TGCAGTGCTAGGCATACCCTTAACTATGGCTACACCTTC. Protein sequence: CSARHTLNYGYTF.

The chain links TRBV29-1 to TRBJ2-7; D may be TRBD1 (5 bases). This CDR3 contains 11 residues. Trimming pared 4 bases from V and 3 bases from J, leaving 7 bases between. The germline gives CDR1 SQVTM, CDR2 ANQGSEA. CDR3 sequence: CSVAGNYEQYF. The CDR3, as DNA: TGCAGCGTTGCAGGGAACTACGAGCAGTACTTC.

V usage is TRBV6-2 or TRBV6-3 and J usage is TRBJ2-3, with D possibly matching TRBD2 (5 bases). Germline V lookup: CDR1 MNHEY, CDR2 SVGEGT. This CDR3 spans 13 amino acids. Trimming stripped 3 bases from V and 6 bases from J, with 10 bases between. The CDR3 loop reads CASSYRDPDTQYF. The CDR3 coding sequence is TGTGCCAGCAGTTATCGGGATCCCGATACGCAGTATTTT.

This clonotype turned up a few times. The chain couples TRBV12-3 or TRBV12-4 to TRBJ1-6; tentatively, D is TRBD1 (6 bases). This CDR3 region has 13 residues. The V gene lost 7 bases and the J gene lost 7 bases, with 11 bases spanning the gap. The CDR3 region has the DNA TGTGCCAGCAATGACAGGAGCAATTCACCCCTCCACTTT. It encodes CASNDRSNSPLHF.

The rearrangement links TRBV14 to TRBJ1-2; the D gene is possibly TRBD1 (5 bases). The germline CDR1 and CDR2 sequences are SGHDN and FVKESK. V was clipped by 8 bases and J by 8 bases, with 18 bases between them. The CDR3 covers 13 residues. The CDR3 reads CASDPGGVYGYTF. The CDR3 DNA follows: TGTGCCAGCGACCCTGGGGGTGTGTACGGCTACACCTTC.

The chain carries TRBV28 and TRBJ2-7; TRBD1 is a possible D gene (6 bases). V lost 1 base, J lost 6 bases, and 13 bases lay in between. The V gene's germline CDR1 is MDHEN and CDR2 SYDVKM. The CDR3 loop spans 14 amino acids. The CDR3 sequence: CASSLLGALREQYF. In nucleotides, the CDR3 is TGTGCCAGCAGTTTATTGGGGGCCCTGCGCGAGCAGTACTTC.

The chain recombines TRBV27 with TRBJ2-6; D is perhaps TRBD2 (6 bases). The germline gives CDR1 MNHEY, CDR2 SMNVEV (reference sequence). Deletions cut 4 bases from V and 0 bases from J, with 13 bases between. The CDR3 has 17 residues. This CDR3 reads CASSSGLSPSGANVLTF. In nucleotides, the CDR3 is TGTGCCAGCAGTTCGGGACTGAGTCCCTCTGGGGCCAACGTCCTGACTTTC.

V is TRBV27 and J is TRBJ1-2, with D possibly matching TRBD1 (6 bases). Trimming cost V 4 bases and J 7 bases, with 19 bases left between them. Germline V gives CDR1 MNHEY, CDR2 SMNVEV (reference sequence). The CDR3 contains 15 residues. Here the CDR3 reads CASSWDGGGHGGYTF. CDR3 DNA sequence: TGTGCCAGCAGTTGGGATGGTGGGGGCCATGGTGGCTACACCTTC.

V gene TRBV6-1 combines with J gene TRBJ2-5; 9 bases agree with TRBD2. V gave up 6 bases and J gave up 3 bases; unmatched junction bases: 5. In germline, CDR1 is MNHNS, CDR2 SASEGT. This CDR3 has 14 residues. CDR3 DNA: TGTGCCAGCAGCGATTTAGCGGGAGAAGAGACCCAGTACTTC. This translates into CASSDLAGEETQYF.

This clonotype was seen a handful of times. This chain links TRBV24-1 with TRBJ2-7, with D unresolved. The CDR3 extends over 15 amino acids. With 3 bases removed from V and 3 bases from J, the gap between germline ends came to 14 bases. CDR1 KGHDR and CDR2 SFDVKD come from the germline V gene. CDR3 region: CATSDVRRPVYEQYF. The CDR3 coding sequence is TGTGCCACCAGTGATGTTAGACGGCCAGTCTACGAGCAGTACTTC.

V usage is TRBV3-1 and J usage is TRBJ2-3; D call uncertain. The CDR3 has 14 residues. The V end lost 0 bases, the J end lost 4 bases, and 8 bases lay between the germline ends. Germline V CDR1 and CDR2: LGHDT, YNNKEL (reference sequence). CDR3 sequence (DNA): TGTGCCAGCAGCCAAGATCCTCTGCCAGATACGCAGTATTTT. Its translation: CASSQDPLPDTQYF.

This chain links TRBV28 with TRBJ2-2; the match to TRBD1 covers 9 bases. Germline lookup yields CDR1 MDHEN and CDR2 SYDVKM. This CDR3 has 15 residues. Trimming at V came to 5 bases and at J to 4 bases, leaving 5 bases not matched to a gene. CDR3 protein: CASSTRTGATGELFF. Written as DNA, the CDR3 is TGTGCCAGCAGTACGAGGACAGGGGCCACCGGGGAGCTGTTTTTT. Combining the CDR3 with reference TRBV28 and TRBJ2-2 gives the whole variable domain DVKVTQSSRYLVKRTGEKVFLECVQDMDHENMFWYRQDPGLGLRLIYFSYDVKMKEKGDIPEGYSVSREKKERFSLILESASTNQTSMYLCASSTRTGATGELFFGEGSRLTVL.

The V call is TRBV4-2, the J call TRBJ2-3; 7 bases match TRBD2. The ends lost 0 bases at V and 1 base at J; junction bases unmatched: 7. Germline V gene data show CDR1 as LGHNA and CDR2 as YNFKEQ. The CDR3 is made up of 17 amino acids. The CDR3 coding sequence is TGTGCCAGCAGCCAAGATCGGGCTAGCGGAGGCACAGATACGCAGTATTTT. Residues: CASSQDRASGGTDTQYF.

The rearrangement links TRBV5-1 to TRBJ1-4; 9 positions agree with TRBD1. The ends lost 4 bases at V and 7 bases at J; junction bases unmatched: 5. Per germline, CDR1 SGHRS and CDR2 YFSETQ. This CDR3 contains 14 residues. The CDR3 nucleotides are TGCGCCAGCAGCCGAGTGACAGGGGGTGAAAAACTGTTTTTT. Translated, it gives CASSRVTGGEKLFF.

The chain combines TRBV12-3 or TRBV12-4 with TRBJ2-5, with D possibly being TRBD1 or TRBD2 (6 bases each). The better agreement between TRBJ2-7 and the DNA end casts doubt on the J call. The CDR3 consists of 13 residues. The DNA of the CDR3 is TGTGCCAGCAGAGATCGGGGGCTAGGCGAGCAGTACTTC. Its protein product is CASRDRGLGEQYF.

In its sample, this clonotype was seen a few times. V and J are TRBV5-1 and TRBJ2-5; no definite D call. V lost 1 base, J lost 5 bases, and 15 bases lay in between. The germline gives CDR1 SGHRS, CDR2 YFSETQ. This CDR3 comprises 15 residues. CDR3 region: CASSLFGTLGETQYF. The CDR3 DNA is TGCGCCAGCAGCTTGTTTGGTACCTTGGGGGAGACCCAGTACTTC.

This clonotype was seen only a few times. One end of the junction does not line up with germline, which may come from a read error. The chain combines TRBV5-1 with TRBJ2-3; tentatively, D is TRBD1 (5 bases). CDR1 is SGHRS, CDR2 YFSETQ, per germline. This CDR3 spans 16 amino acids. The CDR3 coding sequence is TGCGCCAGCAGCTTACAGGCCTCGATCGGCACAGATACGCAGTACTTT. As protein: CASSLQASIGTDTQYF.

Written as DNA, the CDR3 is TGCGCCAGCAGCCAAATACCTACGGATCAGCCCCAGCATTTT. It is translated as CASSQIPTDQPQHF. This chain uses TRBV4-3 with TRBJ1-5; D not certain. Germline CDR1 and CDR2: LGHNA and YSLEER. V shed 2 bases and J shed 5 bases, with 10 bases lying between them. The CDR3 spans 14 residues.

J is TRBJ2-7 and V is TRBV29-1, with 11 bases fitting TRBD1. The V and J ends lost 7 bases and 3 bases, in that order; junction bases with no gene match: 11. The length of the CDR3 is 15 residues. The V gene's germline CDR1 is SQVTM and CDR2 ANQGSEA. In DNA form, the CDR3 reads TGCAGCGCCGGTGGGGGACAGGGGGACATCTACGAGCAGTACTTC. Protein sequence: CSAGGGQGDIYEQYF.

There are a few counts of this clonotype. This chain connects TRBV3-1 to TRBJ2-6, with 10 bases fitting TRBD1. Germline V CDR1 and CDR2: LGHDT, YNNKEL (reference sequence). V lost 4 bases and J lost 3; bases outside the gene matches: 9. The CDR3 loop spans 18 amino acids. CDR3 in DNA: TGTGCCAGCAGCCCCAGGGGGACAGGGGTGGTTGGGGCCAACGTCCTGACTTTC. Amino acid sequence: CASSPRGTGVVGANVLTF.